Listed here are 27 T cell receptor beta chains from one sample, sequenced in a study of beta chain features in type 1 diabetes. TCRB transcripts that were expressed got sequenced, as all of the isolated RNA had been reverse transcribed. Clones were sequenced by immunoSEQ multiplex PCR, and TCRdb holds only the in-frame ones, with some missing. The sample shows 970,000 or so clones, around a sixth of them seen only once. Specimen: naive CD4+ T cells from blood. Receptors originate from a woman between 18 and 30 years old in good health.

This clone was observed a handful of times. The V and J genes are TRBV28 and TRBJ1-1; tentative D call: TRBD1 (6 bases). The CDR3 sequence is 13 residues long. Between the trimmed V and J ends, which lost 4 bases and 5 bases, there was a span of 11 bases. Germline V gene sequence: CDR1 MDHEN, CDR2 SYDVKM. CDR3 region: CASSSGGATEAFF. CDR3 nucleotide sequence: TGTGCCAGCAGTTCTGGGGGCGCGACTGAAGCTTTCTTT. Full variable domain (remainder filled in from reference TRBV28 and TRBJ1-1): DVKVTQSSRYLVKRTGEKVFLECVQDMDHENMFWYRQDPGLGLRLIYFSYDVKMKEKGDIPEGYSVSREKKERFSLILESASTNQTSMYLCASSSGGATEAFFGQGTRLTVV.

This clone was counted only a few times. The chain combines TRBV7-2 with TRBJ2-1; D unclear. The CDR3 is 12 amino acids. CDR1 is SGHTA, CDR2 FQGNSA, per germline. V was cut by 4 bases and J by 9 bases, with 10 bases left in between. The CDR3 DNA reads TGTGCCAGCAGCTACCACAATAGTGAGCAGTTCTTC. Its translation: CASSYHNSEQFF.

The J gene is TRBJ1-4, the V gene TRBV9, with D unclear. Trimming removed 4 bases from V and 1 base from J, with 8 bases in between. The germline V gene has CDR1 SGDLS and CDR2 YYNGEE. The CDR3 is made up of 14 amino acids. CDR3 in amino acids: CASSQHRTNEKLFF. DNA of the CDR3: TGTGCCAGCAGCCAACATCGAACTAATGAAAAACTGTTTTTT.

CDR3 nucleotides: TGTGCCAGCAGCTTACTCCAGGGTGGTTTGGCTGAAGCTTTCTTT. It yields the protein CASSLLQGGLAEAFF. The genes are TRBV7-9 and TRBJ1-1, with D tentatively TRBD1 (5 bases). Germline CDR1 is SEHNR and CDR2 is FQNEAQ (reference sequence). CDR3 length: 15 amino acids. The germline V and J ends were trimmed by 2 bases and 6 bases, with 16 bases remaining between them.

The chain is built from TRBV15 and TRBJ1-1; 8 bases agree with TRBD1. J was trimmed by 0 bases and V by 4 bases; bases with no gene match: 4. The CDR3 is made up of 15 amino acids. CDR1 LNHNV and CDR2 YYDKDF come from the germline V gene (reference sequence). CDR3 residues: CATSTRQGMNTEAFF. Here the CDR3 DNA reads TGTGCCACCAGCACACGACAGGGGATGAACACTGAAGCTTTCTTT. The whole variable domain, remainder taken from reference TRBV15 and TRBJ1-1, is DAMVIQNPRYQVTQFGKPVTLSCSQTLNHNVMYWYQQKSSQAPKLLFHYYDKDFNNEADTPDNFQSRRPNTSFCFLDIRSPGLGDTAMYLCATSTRQGMNTEAFFGQGTRLTVV.

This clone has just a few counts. The DNA for the CDR3 is TGCGCCAGCAGCTCCCTAGCGGGAGTTACCGGGGAGCTGTTTTTT. This codes for CASSSLAGVTGELFF. V is TRBV5-1 and J is TRBJ2-2, with 10 bases fitting TRBD2. CDR1 and CDR2 from the germline V gene are SGHRS and YFSETQ. This CDR3 has 15 amino acids. Losses at the gene ends were 3 bases for V and 5 bases for J; bases not matched to a gene: 4.

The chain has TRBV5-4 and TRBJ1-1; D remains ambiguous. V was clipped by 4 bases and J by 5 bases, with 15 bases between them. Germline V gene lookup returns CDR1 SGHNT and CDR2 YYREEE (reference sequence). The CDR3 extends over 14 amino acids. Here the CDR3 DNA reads TGTGCCAGCAGCCAAGATCCGGGAGAGACTGAAGCTTTCTTT. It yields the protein CASSQDPGETEAFF. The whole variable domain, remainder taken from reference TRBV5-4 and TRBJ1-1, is ETGVTQSPTHLIKTRGQQVTLRCSSQSGHNTVSWYQQALGQGPQFIFQYYREEENGRGNFPPRFSGLQFPNYSSELNVNALELDDSALYLCASSQDPGETEAFFGQGTRLTVV.

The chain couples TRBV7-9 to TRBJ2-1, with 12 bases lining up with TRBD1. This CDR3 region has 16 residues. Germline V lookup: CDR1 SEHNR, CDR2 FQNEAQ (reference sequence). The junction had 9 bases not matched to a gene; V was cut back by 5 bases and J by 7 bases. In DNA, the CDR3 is TGTGCCAGCAGCCCACGGGGACAGGGGGCGCAAAATGAGCAGTTCTTC. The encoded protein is CASSPRGQGAQNEQFF.

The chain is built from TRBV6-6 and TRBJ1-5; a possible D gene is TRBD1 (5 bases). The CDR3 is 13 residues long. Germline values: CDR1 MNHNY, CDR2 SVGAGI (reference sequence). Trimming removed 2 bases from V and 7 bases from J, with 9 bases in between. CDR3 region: CASSYEGLQPQHF. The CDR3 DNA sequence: TGTGCCAGCAGTTACGAGGGGTTGCAGCCCCAGCATTTT.

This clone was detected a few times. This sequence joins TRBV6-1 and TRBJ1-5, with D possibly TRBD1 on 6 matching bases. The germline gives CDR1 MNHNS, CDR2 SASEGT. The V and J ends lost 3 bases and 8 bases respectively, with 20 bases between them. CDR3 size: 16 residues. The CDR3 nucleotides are TGTGCCAGCAGTGAGTTTCAAACAGGGATGGTTAAGCCCCAGCATTTT. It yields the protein CASSEFQTGMVKPQHF.

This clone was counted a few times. Here the CDR3 DNA reads TGTGCCAGCAGCCCGCGAATTTTAGCGGGCTCCTACAATGAGCAGTTCTTC. This translates into CASSPRILAGSYNEQFF. The rearrangement uses TRBV5-4 and TRBJ2-1; 7 bases agree with TRBD2. CDR3 length: 17 residues. The germline V gene has CDR1 SGHNT and CDR2 YYREEE (reference sequence). Trimming removed 4 bases from V and 0 bases from J; junction bases left unmatched: 10.

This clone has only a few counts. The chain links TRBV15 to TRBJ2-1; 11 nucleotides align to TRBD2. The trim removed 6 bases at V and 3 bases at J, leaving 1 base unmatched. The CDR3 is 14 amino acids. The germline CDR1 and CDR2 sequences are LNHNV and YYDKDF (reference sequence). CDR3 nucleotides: TGTGCCACCAGGGGACTAGCGGACTACAATGAGCAGTTCTTC. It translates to CATRGLADYNEQFF.

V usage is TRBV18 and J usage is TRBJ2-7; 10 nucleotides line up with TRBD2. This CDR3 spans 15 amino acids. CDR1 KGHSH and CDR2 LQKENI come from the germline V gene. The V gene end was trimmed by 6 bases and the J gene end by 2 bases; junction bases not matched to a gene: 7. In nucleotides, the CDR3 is TGTGCCAGCTCCCTAGCTAGCGGGGGTACCTACGAGCAGTACTTC. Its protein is CASSLASGGTYEQYF.

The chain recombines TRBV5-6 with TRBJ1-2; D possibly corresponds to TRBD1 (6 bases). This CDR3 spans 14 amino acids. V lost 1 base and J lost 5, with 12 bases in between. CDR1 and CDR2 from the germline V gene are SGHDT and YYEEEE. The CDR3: CASSLKGEGYGYTF. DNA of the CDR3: TGTGCCAGCAGCTTGAAGGGGGAGGGGTATGGCTACACCTTC.

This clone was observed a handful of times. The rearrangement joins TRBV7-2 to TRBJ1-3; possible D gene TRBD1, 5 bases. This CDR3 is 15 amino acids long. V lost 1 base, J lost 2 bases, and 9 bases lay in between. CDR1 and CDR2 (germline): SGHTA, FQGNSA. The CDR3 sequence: CASSLGWGPGNTIYF. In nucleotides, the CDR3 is TGTGCCAGCAGCTTAGGCTGGGGACCTGGAAACACCATATATTTT.

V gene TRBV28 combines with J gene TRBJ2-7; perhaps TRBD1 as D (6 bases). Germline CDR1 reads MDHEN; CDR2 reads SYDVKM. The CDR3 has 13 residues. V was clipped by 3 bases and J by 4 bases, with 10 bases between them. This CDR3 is CASSLGARYEQYF. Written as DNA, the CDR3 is TGTGCCAGCAGTTTGGGGGCCCGATACGAGCAGTACTTC. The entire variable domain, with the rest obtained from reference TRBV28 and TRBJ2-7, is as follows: DVKVTQSSRYLVKRTGEKVFLECVQDMDHENMFWYRQDPGLGLRLIYFSYDVKMKEKGDIPEGYSVSREKKERFSLILESASTNQTSMYLCASSLGARYEQYFGPGTRLTVT.

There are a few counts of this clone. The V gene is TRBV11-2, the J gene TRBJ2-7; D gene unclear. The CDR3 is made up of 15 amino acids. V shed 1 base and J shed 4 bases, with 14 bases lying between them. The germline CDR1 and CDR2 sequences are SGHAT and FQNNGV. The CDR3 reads CASSLVDRASYEQYF. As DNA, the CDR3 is TGTGCCAGCAGCTTAGTTGATAGGGCCTCTTACGAGCAGTACTTC.

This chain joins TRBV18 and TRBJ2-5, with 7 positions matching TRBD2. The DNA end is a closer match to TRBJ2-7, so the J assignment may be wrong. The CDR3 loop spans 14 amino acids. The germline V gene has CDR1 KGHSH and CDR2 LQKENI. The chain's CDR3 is CASSRPSGSYEQYF. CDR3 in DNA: TGTGCCAGCTCTCGCCCTAGCGGCAGCTACGAGCAGTACTTC.

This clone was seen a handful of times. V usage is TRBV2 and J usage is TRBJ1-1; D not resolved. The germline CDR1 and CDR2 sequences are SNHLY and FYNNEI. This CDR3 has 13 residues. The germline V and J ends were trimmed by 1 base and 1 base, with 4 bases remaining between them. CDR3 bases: TGTGCCAGCAGTGAAGGTGAGAACACTGAAGCTTTCTTT. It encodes CASSEGENTEAFF.

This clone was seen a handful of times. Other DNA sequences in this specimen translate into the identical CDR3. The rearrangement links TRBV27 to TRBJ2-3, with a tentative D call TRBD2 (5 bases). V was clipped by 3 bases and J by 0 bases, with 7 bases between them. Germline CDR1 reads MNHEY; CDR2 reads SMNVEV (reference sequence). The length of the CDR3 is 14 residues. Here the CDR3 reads CASSFAGSTDTQYF. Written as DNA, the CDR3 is TGTGCCAGCAGTTTCGCGGGTAGCACAGATACGCAGTATTTT.

The CDR3 DNA follows: TGTGCCAGCAGTCTTAGAGCGGACTCCTACGAGCAGTACTTC. Its protein is CASSLRADSYEQYF. The J gene is TRBJ2-7, the V gene TRBV6-6; perhaps TRBD2 as D (5 bases). Looked up from germline, CDR1 is MNHNY and CDR2 is SVGAGI (reference sequence). Trimming removed 5 bases from V and 0 bases from J, with 11 bases in between. This CDR3 spans 14 amino acids.

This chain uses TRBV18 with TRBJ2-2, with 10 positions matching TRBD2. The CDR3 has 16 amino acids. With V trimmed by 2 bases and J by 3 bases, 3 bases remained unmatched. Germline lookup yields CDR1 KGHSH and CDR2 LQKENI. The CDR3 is CASSPGLAEYTGELFF. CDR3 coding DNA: TGTGCCAGCTCACCAGGACTAGCGGAATACACCGGGGAGCTGTTTTTT.

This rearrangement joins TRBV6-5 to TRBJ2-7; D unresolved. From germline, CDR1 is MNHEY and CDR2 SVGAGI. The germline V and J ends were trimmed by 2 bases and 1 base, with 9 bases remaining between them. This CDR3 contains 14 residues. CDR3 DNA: TGTGCCAGCAGTTACGCTGACATATCCTACGAGCAGTACTTC. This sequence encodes CASSYADISYEQYF.

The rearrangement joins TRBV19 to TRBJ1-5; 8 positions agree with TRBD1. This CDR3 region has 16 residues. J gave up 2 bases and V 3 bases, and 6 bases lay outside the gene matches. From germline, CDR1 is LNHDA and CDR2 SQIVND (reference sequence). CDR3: CASSIGQGRGNQPQHF. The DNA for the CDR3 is TGTGCCAGTAGTATCGGACAGGGACGAGGCAATCAGCCCCAGCATTTT. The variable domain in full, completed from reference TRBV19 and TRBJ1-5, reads DGGITQSPKYLFRKEGQNVTLSCEQNLNHDAMYWYRQDPGQGLRLIYYSQIVNDFQKGDIAEGYSVSREKKESFPLTVTSAQKNPTAFYLCASSIGQGRGNQPQHFGDGTRLSIL.

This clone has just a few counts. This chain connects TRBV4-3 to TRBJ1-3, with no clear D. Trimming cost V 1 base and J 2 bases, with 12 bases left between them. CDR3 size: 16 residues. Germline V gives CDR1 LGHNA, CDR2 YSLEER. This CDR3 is CASSQGTGGAGNTIYF. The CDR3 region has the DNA TGCGCCAGCAGCCAAGGGACCGGAGGCGCTGGAAACACCATATATTTT.

This CDR3 is CASSPLSGTQGTQYF. The DNA for the CDR3 is TGTGCCAGCAGCCCCCTTTCAGGGACCCAAGGTACCCAGTACTTC. The rearrangement uses TRBV6-6 and TRBJ2-5; D assignment may be TRBD1 or TRBD2 (5 bases each). Germline values: CDR1 MNHNY, CDR2 SVGAGI (reference sequence). V was shortened by 6 bases and J by 8 bases, with 22 bases between the two germline ends. CDR3 length: 15 amino acids.

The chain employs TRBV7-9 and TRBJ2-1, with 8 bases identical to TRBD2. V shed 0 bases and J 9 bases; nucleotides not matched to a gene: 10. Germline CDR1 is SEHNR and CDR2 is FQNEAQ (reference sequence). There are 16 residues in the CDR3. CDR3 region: CASSLAPGLGGTEQFF. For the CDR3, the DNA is TGTGCCAGCAGCTTAGCTCCGGGACTAGGAGGTACTGAGCAGTTCTTC.